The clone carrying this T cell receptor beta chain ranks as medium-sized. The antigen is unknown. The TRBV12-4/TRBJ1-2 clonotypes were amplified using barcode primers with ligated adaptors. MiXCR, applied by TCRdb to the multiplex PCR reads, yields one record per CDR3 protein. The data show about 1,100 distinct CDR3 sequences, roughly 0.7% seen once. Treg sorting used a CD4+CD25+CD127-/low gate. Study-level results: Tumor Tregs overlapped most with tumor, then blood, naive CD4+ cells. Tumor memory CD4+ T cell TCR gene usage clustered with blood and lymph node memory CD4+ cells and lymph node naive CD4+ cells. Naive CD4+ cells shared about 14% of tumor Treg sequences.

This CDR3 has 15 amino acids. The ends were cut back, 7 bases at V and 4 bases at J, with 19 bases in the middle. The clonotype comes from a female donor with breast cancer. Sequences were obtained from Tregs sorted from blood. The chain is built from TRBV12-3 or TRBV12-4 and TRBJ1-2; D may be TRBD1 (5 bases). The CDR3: CASKTRDGNLYGYTF. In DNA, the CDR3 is TGTGCCAGCAAAACCCGGGACGGCAATCTCTATGGCTACACCTTC.